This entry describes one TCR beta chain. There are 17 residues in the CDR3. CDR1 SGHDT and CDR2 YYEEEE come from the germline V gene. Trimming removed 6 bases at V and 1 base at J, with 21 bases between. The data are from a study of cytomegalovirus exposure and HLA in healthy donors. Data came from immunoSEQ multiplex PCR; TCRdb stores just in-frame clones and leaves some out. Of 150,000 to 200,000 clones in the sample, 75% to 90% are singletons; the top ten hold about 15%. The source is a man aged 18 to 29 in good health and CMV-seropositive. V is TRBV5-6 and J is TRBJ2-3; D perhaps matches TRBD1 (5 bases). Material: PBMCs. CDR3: CASTSEGARRGTDTQYF. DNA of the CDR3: TGTGCCAGCACCTCCGAAGGGGCTCGCCGTGGCACAGATACGCAGTATTTT.